The present entry profiles one T cell receptor (beta chain) with its context. Which antigen it targets is not known. Since a much larger clone is just one base distant, this may be a read error. No conserved phenylalanine or tryptophan ends this CDR3, so it is likely a read error. Naive CD8 T cell libraries were made from roughly 21,000 to 960,000 sorted cells using 10%, 30% or 50% of purified RNA. On a BD FACSAria II, naive CD8 T cells were FACS-sorted as CD8+CD4-CCR7+CD45RA+ and collected into RLT Plus buffer. Around 11 TCR copies' worth of Jurkat RNA were spiked into about 20,000-1,000,000 naive CD8 T cell samples to test detection sensitivity. CD8 T cells were enriched using RosetteSep CD8+ T Cell Enrichment Cocktail and Ficoll-Paque, and the enriched cells then underwent ACK red cell lysis. The sample comes from a study of molecular identifiers for immune sequencing clone quantification (dated by TCRdb to about 2018). The study in broad terms: In a replicate experiment, RNA from roughly 20,000 or 100,000 naive CD8 T cells was split into five aliquots, four of which were sequenced. The study was a methods study using CD8 T cells to benchmark molecular-identifier clustering-based TCR repertoire sequencing (MIDCIRS) and TCR RNA copy counting. The paper's findings and limits, for the study overall: When barcode sub-clustering was not used, chimeric consensus sequences inflated TCR diversity, with chimeras reaching as high as 47%. Naive libraries contained spiked-in Jurkat TCR RNA (around eleven copies' worth), which is not part of the donor repertoire. Highly expanded clone sizes could be underestimated because identical TCR molecules may share a barcode. Modeling gave around 3 recovered TCR RNA copies per cell versus 8 to 10 by digital PCR, implying roughly 30% capture efficiency. Even against a background of 850,000 to 1,000,000 naive CD8 T cells, spiked-in Jurkat TCR RNA amounting to a single cell's worth was reported to be detectable. In CMV-specific effector cells, over 99% of molecules were held by clones above 20 RNA copies, whereas under 1% of molecules were held by such clones in naive cells.

From the germline V gene, CDR1 is SGHVS and CDR2 is FNYEAQ. V sheds 10 bases and J sheds 4 bases, leaving 20 bases between their ends. Including both end residues, the CDR3 is 14 amino acids long. The CDR3 DNA has 42 bases and is translated from base 1. The method was PCR. The sequencing machine was an Illumina HiSeq 4000. Bulk TCR libraries were made following a previously described method, with the TCR primers given in Table S5. The Qiagen AllPrep DNA/RNA kit was used to purify total RNA. Before any analysis, reads coming from multiple sequencing runs of the same library were combined into one pool. Per the authors' processing: Only reads with exact TCR constant sequence were kept, trimmed to 150 nt, and grouped by their 12-nt molecular barcodes. Within each barcode group, reads were sub-clustered at a 15% Levenshtein threshold, and quality-weighted consensus sequences were built per RNA molecule. Non-functional sequences were filtered out, along with any lower-count sequence sitting one edit away from another sequence. Based on fitting two negative binomial distributions, any barcode sub-cluster with under 20% of the maximum read count was discarded. TCRdb handled the public reads itself, with Q25 trimming in fastp and clone calling in MiXCR, and kept productive beta chains. Records with the same CDR3 protein are collapsed into one entry carrying the most frequent genes and DNA. The V and J calls were not made by the authors but by TCRdb's processing. The sample table holds 250,000 to 400,000 distinct CDR3 sequences, of which 20% to 25% were seen once. The top ten constitute approximately 0.8% of the sample.

Sequenced input: naive CD8+ T cells from blood, with Jurkat cell RNA spiked in. Reading the label with the study, this specimen's cell subset or site is: FACS-sorted CD8+CD4-CCR7+CD45RA+ naive T cells. The origin of this receptor is a human donor in good health. Some libraries in this study had Jurkat cell RNA spiked in. The chain joins TRBV7-6 to TRBJ2-7; matching of 5 bases hints at TRBD1 as the D gene. CDR3 protein: CATSPGQGLYEQYL. The sequenced DNA: TGTGCCACTTCCCCCGGGCAGGGTCTTTACGAGCAGTACCTC.